Shown below are 32 T cell receptor beta chains from a single sample sequenced in a study of cytomegalovirus exposure and HLA in healthy donors. The repertoire was sequenced with immunoSEQ multiplex PCR; TCRdb's copy has only in-frame clones and lacks some. The sample has 150,000 or so clones, roughly 86% seen once. The sequencing input was PBMCs. The receptors shown here come from a man aged 18 to 30 in good health and CMV-seropositive.

The V call is TRBV4-1, the J call TRBJ2-3, with D perhaps matching TRBD1 (5 bases). The CDR3 spans 15 residues. The V gene lost 1 base and the J gene lost 1 base, with 9 bases spanning the gap. The germline V gene encodes CDR1 MGHRA and CDR2 YSYEKL. The CDR3 sequence is CASSQVGVGTDTQYF. CDR3 DNA sequence: TGCGCCAGCAGCCAAGTAGGGGTAGGCACAGATACGCAGTATTTT.

The chain joins TRBV7-8 to TRBJ1-6, with D perhaps TRBD1 (6 bases). The CDR3 length is 16 residues. Deletions cut 5 bases from V and 6 bases from J, with 17 bases between. The germline V gene has CDR1 SGHVS and CDR2 FQNEAQ. The CDR3 spells CASSPVTWGPNSPLHF. The DNA of the CDR3 is TGTGCCAGCAGCCCAGTTACGTGGGGGCCTAATTCACCCCTCCACTTT. Combining the CDR3 with reference TRBV7-8 and TRBJ1-6 gives the whole variable domain GAGVSQSPRYKVAKRGQDVALRCDPISGHVSLFWYQQALGQGPEFLTYFQNEAQLDKSGLPSDRFFAERPEGSVSTLKIQRTQQEDSAVYLCASSPVTWGPNSPLHFGNGTRLTVT.

The V and J genes are TRBV6-5 and TRBJ1-1, with 7 positions matching TRBD1. Per germline, CDR1 MNHEY and CDR2 SVGAGI. The CDR3 has 14 residues. The V segment lost 6 bases and the J segment 5 bases; nucleotides outside the gene matches: 9. CDR3 bases: TGTGCCAGCAGGGGAACAGGGGCGGGGACTGAAGCTTTCTTT. It specifies CASRGTGAGTEAFF.

Remarks on this clone: At one end the junction does not follow the germline gene, possibly because of a read error. This chain joins TRBV7-7 and TRBJ2-1, with TRBD1 matching 12 bases. CDR1 SSHAT and CDR2 FNYEAQ come from the germline V gene (reference sequence). The CDR3 is 15 residues long. The DNA of the CDR3 is TGTGCTAGCAGCTTAGGGACAGGGGGCCGGGATGAGCAGTTCTTC. The encoded protein is CASSLGTGGRDEQFF.

The V gene is TRBV7-8, the J gene TRBJ2-7; D may be TRBD1 (5 bases). Trimming removed 2 bases from V and 3 bases from J, with 17 bases in between. The CDR3 runs to 16 residues. Germline CDR1 SGHVS, CDR2 FQNEAQ. The CDR3 sequence: CASSLSLDSPNYEQYF. CDR3 sequence (DNA): TGTGCCAGCAGCTTAAGCCTTGACAGTCCCAACTACGAGCAGTACTTC.

The J gene is TRBJ2-7, the V gene TRBV6-5; the match to TRBD2 covers 10 bases. CDR3 size: 15 residues. Trimming at V came to 2 bases and at J to 1 base, leaving 2 bases not matched to a gene. The germline V gene has CDR1 MNHEY and CDR2 SVGAGI. The DNA for the CDR3 is TGTGCCAGCAGTTACCCAGCGGGAGGGTCCTACGAGCAGTACTTC. Protein product: CASSYPAGGSYEQYF.

V and J are TRBV9 and TRBJ2-7; 7 bases align to TRBD1. The ends lost 4 bases at V and 0 bases at J; junction bases unmatched: 7. The CDR3 has 15 amino acids. Germline V gene sequence: CDR1 SGDLS, CDR2 YYNGEE. CDR3 sequence (DNA): TGTGCCAGCAGCCTCCGGGACAGTTACTCCTACGAGCAGTACTTC. This translates into CASSLRDSYSYEQYF.

The chain has TRBV7-3 and TRBJ2-2, with TRBD1 as a possible D gene (5 bases). CDR3 size: 14 residues. V gave up 5 bases and J gave up 2 bases, with 9 bases separating them. Germline V gives CDR1 SGHTA, CDR2 FQGTGA. The CDR3: CASSHQGNTGELFF. CDR3 DNA sequence: TGTGCCAGCAGCCATCAGGGTAACACCGGGGAGCTGTTTTTT.

The chain links TRBV4-3 to TRBJ2-7; 10 bases fit TRBD2. V lost 1 base to trimming and J lost 2 bases; unmatched junction nucleotides: 8. Germline loops: CDR1 LGHNA, CDR2 YSLEER. The CDR3 extends over 17 amino acids. The CDR3 region has the DNA TGCGCCAGCAGCCAAGGAATCCTAGCGGGAGCCACCTACGAGCAGTACTTC. Its translation: CASSQGILAGATYEQYF.

The chain employs TRBV11-2 and TRBJ1-4; no firm D call. The CDR3 is 13 residues long. CDR1 and CDR2 from the germline V gene are SGHAT and FQNNGV. Between the trimmed V and J ends, which lost 3 bases and 5 bases, there was a span of 7 bases. Here the CDR3 reads CASSFSENEKLFF. CDR3 in DNA: TGTGCCAGCAGCTTCTCGGAGAATGAAAAACTGTTTTTT.

The CDR3 sequence is CASIPTGAATEAFF. The CDR3 bases are TGTGCCAGTATCCCGACAGGGGCGGCCACTGAAGCTTTCTTT. This chain joins TRBV19 and TRBJ1-1; 8 positions match TRBD1. CDR1 LNHDA and CDR2 SQIVND come from the germline V gene (reference sequence). Trimming cost V 7 bases and J 4 bases; bases outside gene matches: 8. This CDR3 comprises 14 residues.

The genes are TRBV7-6 and TRBJ2-1; D might be TRBD1 (6 bases). Trimming left V 5 bases short and J 3 bases short, with 17 bases between. The length of the CDR3 is 16 residues. CDR1 and CDR2 from the germline V gene are SGHVS and FNYEAQ. CDR3 sequence: CASSVEQGWVYNEQFF. The CDR3 region has the DNA TGTGCCAGCAGCGTAGAACAGGGTTGGGTCTACAATGAGCAGTTCTTC.

This clone was counted a single time. The chain combines TRBV2 with TRBJ2-3; 8 nucleotides match TRBD2. Germline lookup yields CDR1 SNHLY and CDR2 FYNNEI. The CDR3 is 13 residues long. The V and J ends lost 9 bases and 4 bases, in that order; junction bases with no gene match: 6. CDR3: CASLAGTADTQYF. The CDR3 bases are TGTGCCAGTTTAGCGGGGACCGCAGATACGCAGTATTTT.

The gene calls are TRBV6-5 and TRBJ1-6, with 8 bases lining up with TRBD1. The ends lost 2 bases at V and 10 bases at J; junction bases unmatched: 4. The CDR3 is 14 amino acids. Germline V gene lookup returns CDR1 MNHEY and CDR2 SVGAGI. CDR3 residues: CASSYAGGWSPLHF. CDR3 bases: TGTGCCAGCAGTTACGCAGGGGGCTGGTCACCCCTCCACTTT.

The chain carries TRBV11-3 and TRBJ2-2, with a possible D match to TRBD2 (6 bases). V was trimmed by 0 bases and J by 4 bases, leaving 9 bases between them. From germline, CDR1 is SGHNT and CDR2 YENEEA. This CDR3 spans 15 amino acids. This chain's CDR3 is CASSLDGGSTGELFF. The CDR3 DNA follows: TGTGCCAGCAGCTTAGATGGGGGGAGCACCGGGGAGCTGTTTTTT.

V gene TRBV27 combines with J gene TRBJ2-3; maybe TRBD2 (6 bases). Between the trimmed V and J ends, which lost 6 bases and 3 bases, there was a span of 13 bases. Per germline, CDR1 MNHEY and CDR2 SMNVEV (reference sequence). This CDR3 has 14 amino acids. The CDR3 nucleotides are TGTGCCAGCAGCCCGGCGGGGCGAACAGATACGCAGTATTTT. Translated, it gives CASSPAGRTDTQYF.

The chain joins TRBV27 to TRBJ2-1; perhaps TRBD2 as D (5 bases). CDR1 is MNHEY and CDR2 is SMNVEV in the germline V gene (reference sequence). The CDR3 has 14 residues. V shed 5 bases and J shed 7 bases, with 15 bases lying between them. CDR3 region: CASSTFGPGNEQFF. In DNA form, the CDR3 reads TGTGCCAGCAGTACCTTCGGACCGGGGAATGAGCAGTTCTTC.

J is TRBJ1-4 and V is TRBV28; 8 bases are a match to TRBD1. After removal of 3 bases from V and 13 bases from J, the junction contained 7 bases not matched to a gene. The CDR3 extends over 13 amino acids. Per germline, CDR1 MDHEN and CDR2 SYDVKM. Written as DNA, the CDR3 is TGTGCCAGCAGTTTGCGGACAGGGCGGACACTGTTTTTT. It codes for CASSLRTGRTLFF.

This clone appeared once. The V call is TRBV10-2, the J call TRBJ1-1; the D is unclear. CDR3 length equals 12 residues. Trimming left V 8 bases short and J 6 bases short, with 13 bases between. Per the germline V gene, CDR1 is WSHSY and CDR2 is SAAADI. The CDR3 bases are TGCGCCAGCCTTGCAGACAAGGCTGAAGCTTTCTTT. This encodes CASLADKAEAFF.

The V and J genes are TRBV4-1 and TRBJ1-2; no definite D call. Trimming cost V 10 bases and J 0 bases, with 18 bases left between them. This CDR3 is 15 amino acids long. CDR1 and CDR2 from the germline V gene are MGHRA and YSYEKL. Here the CDR3 reads CATQPAVQANYGYTF. CDR3 nucleotide sequence: TGCGCCACCCAGCCGGCGGTTCAAGCTAACTATGGCTACACCTTC.

This clone came up many times. The rearrangement uses TRBV7-2 and TRBJ2-7, with a weak D call TRBD2 (5 bases). Per germline, CDR1 SGHTA and CDR2 FQGNSA. V was shortened by 5 bases and J by 0 bases, with 11 bases between the two germline ends. This CDR3 comprises 14 residues. DNA for the CDR3: TGTGCCAGCAGCCTCACTAGTCCCTCCTACGAGCAGTACTTC. This codes for CASSLTSPSYEQYF. Full variable domain (rest looked up from reference TRBV7-2 and TRBJ2-7): GAGVSQSPSNKVTEKGKDVELRCDPISGHTALYWYRQSLGQGLEFLIYFQGNSAPDKSGLPSDRFSAERTGGSVSTLTIQRTQQEDSAVYLCASSLTSPSYEQYFGPGTRLTVT.

The rearrangement links TRBV27 to TRBJ2-7, with 7 bases fitting TRBD2. After removal of 3 bases from V and 7 bases from J, the junction contained 6 bases not matched to a gene. The CDR3 spans 13 residues. Germline lookup yields CDR1 MNHEY and CDR2 SMNVEV (reference sequence). CDR3 in amino acids: CASSFSGGVEQYF. The DNA for the CDR3 is TGTGCCAGCAGTTTTAGTGGGGGGGTGGAGCAGTACTTC.

The chain couples TRBV15 to TRBJ1-4; 9 bases line up with TRBD1. The CDR3 extends over 18 amino acids. Germline V gene sequence: CDR1 LNHNV, CDR2 YYDKDF (reference sequence). V shed 0 bases, J shed 5 bases, and the junction held 10 bases outside the gene matches. This CDR3 reads CATSRDEALDRGNEKLFF. In DNA, the CDR3 is TGTGCCACCAGCAGAGACGAGGCCTTAGACAGGGGGAATGAAAAACTGTTTTTT.

The chain uses TRBV28 and TRBJ2-7; 8 positions match TRBD2. Germline lookup yields CDR1 MDHEN and CDR2 SYDVKM. There are 14 residues in the CDR3. V gave up 3 bases and J gave up 5 bases; unmatched junction bases: 6. The CDR3 reads CASSFSGRRNEQYF. The CDR3 DNA reads as TGTGCCAGCAGTTTCAGCGGGAGAAGGAACGAGCAGTACTTC.

V is TRBV9 and J is TRBJ1-3; maybe TRBD1 (5 bases). Deletions cut 7 bases from V and 2 bases from J, with 13 bases between. In germline, CDR1 is SGDLS, CDR2 YYNGEE. The CDR3 sequence is 14 residues long. The CDR3 sequence: CASGAGVPGNTIYF. For the CDR3, the DNA is TGTGCCAGCGGGGCTGGGGTGCCTGGAAACACCATATATTTT. The whole variable domain, filled in from reference TRBV9 and TRBJ1-3, reads DSGVTQTPKHLITATGQRVTLRCSPRSGDLSVYWYQQSLDQGLQFLIQYYNGEERAKGNILERFSAQQFPDLHSELNLSSLELGDSALYFCASGAGVPGNTIYFGEGSWLTVV.

The chain uses TRBV7-3 and TRBJ2-2, with TRBD1 identical over 9 bases. In germline, CDR1 is SGHTA, CDR2 FQGTGA. The CDR3 is 15 residues long. The junction had 7 bases not matched to a gene; V was cut back by 5 bases and J by 6 bases. DNA for the CDR3: TGTGCCAGCAGCCCCCCGGGACAGGGAGCCGGGGAGCTGTTTTTT. Protein product: CASSPPGQGAGELFF.

V is TRBV11-2 and J is TRBJ2-2; 8 positions match TRBD1. The V and J ends lost 0 bases and 3 bases, in that order; junction bases with no gene match: 9. This CDR3 is built from 18 residues. Germline V gene sequence: CDR1 SGHAT, CDR2 FQNNGV. The CDR3 region is CASSLDLATGVDTGELFF. CDR3 in DNA: TGTGCCAGCAGCTTAGATTTGGCGACAGGGGTCGACACCGGGGAGCTGTTTTTT.

This chain links TRBV27 with TRBJ2-1, with 8 positions matching TRBD2. The CDR3 covers 18 residues. V trimming: 3 bases; J trimming: 8 bases; junction bases outside the gene matches: 18. Germline CDR1 MNHEY, CDR2 SMNVEV (reference sequence). CDR3 loop: CASSFSFSGDLGLDEQFF. CDR3 bases: TGTGCCAGCAGTTTCTCCTTTAGCGGGGACCTCGGGTTGGATGAGCAGTTCTTC.

This clone has only a few counts. The V call is TRBV30, the J call TRBJ1-5; TRBD1 might be the D (5 bases). Germline V lookup: CDR1 GTSNPN, CDR2 SVGIG (reference sequence). This CDR3 is 13 amino acids long. The germline V and J ends were trimmed by 2 bases and 2 bases, with 7 bases remaining between them. DNA of the CDR3: TGTGCCTGGAGTCCGACAGGCAATCAGCCCCAGCATTTT. Its translation is CAWSPTGNQPQHF.

The rearrangement links TRBV7-2 to TRBJ2-3; 8 nucleotides agree with TRBD2. The junction had 8 bases not matched to a gene; V was cut back by 1 base and J by 5 bases. The germline gives CDR1 SGHTA, CDR2 FQGNSA. This CDR3 contains 16 residues. This chain's CDR3 is CASSLGYAGGGDTQYF. As DNA, the CDR3 is TGTGCCAGCAGCTTAGGGTATGCGGGGGGTGGAGATACGCAGTATTTT.

This rearrangement joins TRBV9 to TRBJ2-7, with a possible D match to TRBD2 (7 bases). V lost 4 bases, J lost 6 bases, and 17 bases lay in between. Germline V lookup: CDR1 SGDLS, CDR2 YYNGEE. This CDR3 region has 14 residues. The CDR3 spells CASSPLGGHGEQYF. In DNA form, the CDR3 reads TGTGCCAGCAGCCCCCTCGGGGGGCATGGCGAGCAGTACTTC.

The rearrangement uses TRBV23-1 and TRBJ2-4; no clear D. TRBV23-1 is an ORF; its function is uncertain. The CDR3 contains 16 residues. The V end was cut by 1 base, the J end by 1 base, with 11 bases between. The CDR3 nucleotides are TGCGCCAGCAGTCAATTTAACAGTGACGCCAAAAACATTCAGTACTTC. As protein: CASSQFNSDAKNIQYF.